These 7 T cell receptor beta chains were all obtained from the same sample, sequenced in a study of shared clonotypes between healthy human individuals. TCRdb's table, derived via immunoSEQ multiplex PCR, lists solely in-frame clones and lacks some. The sample carries more than 2 million clones, approximately 95% recorded once. The sequenced sample was naive CD4+ T cells sorted from blood. Sample subset: CD45RA+ positively selected. Source of these receptors: a young man in good health.

The gene calls are TRBV5-4 and TRBJ2-3, with unresolved D. The CDR3 length is 14 residues. The V end was cut by 0 bases, the J end by 7 bases, with 12 bases between. The V gene's germline CDR1 is SGHNT and CDR2 YYREEE (reference sequence). The CDR3: CASSLDQTDYTQYF. CDR3 nucleotides: TGTGCCAGCAGCTTGGACCAAACCGACTATACGCAGTATTTT. Full variable domain (rest looked up from reference TRBV5-4 and TRBJ2-3): ETGVTQSPTHLIKTRGQQVTLRCSSQSGHNTVSWYQQALGQGPQFIFQYYREEENGRGNFPPRFSGLQFPNYSSELNVNALELDDSALYLCASSLDQTDYTQYFGPGTRLTVL.

V and J are TRBV7-6 and TRBJ1-3, with D hard to call. V was pared by 5 bases and J by 4 bases, with 9 bases between. The CDR3 covers 13 residues. CDR1 and CDR2 from the germline V gene are SGHVS and FNYEAQ. The chain's CDR3 is CASSPDLGNTIYF. The CDR3 nucleotides read TGTGCCAGCAGCCCGGACTTGGGAAACACCATATATTTT.

The chain is built from TRBV5-6 and TRBJ1-1; 9 bases match TRBD1. With V trimmed by 4 bases and J by 1 base, 8 bases remained unmatched. Per the germline V gene, CDR1 is SGHDT and CDR2 is YYEEEE. This CDR3 comprises 16 residues. CDR3 DNA: TGTGCCAGCAGCACCTTGGGACAGGGAAAGAACACTGAAGCTTTCTTT. It encodes CASSTLGQGKNTEAFF.

The genes are TRBV27 and TRBJ2-2, with D unresolved. Germline CDR1 and CDR2: MNHEY and SMNVEV (reference sequence). This CDR3 contains 13 residues. The V end was cut by 3 bases, the J end by 6 bases, with 8 bases between. This CDR3 is CASSFSRAGELFF. The CDR3 nucleotides are TGTGCCAGCAGTTTTTCACGGGCCGGGGAGCTGTTTTTT.

The chain joins TRBV2 to TRBJ2-6, with 7 bases that match TRBD1. The CDR3 is 14 residues long. V was clipped by 6 bases and J by 4 bases; unmatched bases: 3. CDR1 is SNHLY and CDR2 is FYNNEI in the germline V gene. The CDR3 bases are TGTGCCAGCAGCACAGGGGTCGGGGCCAACGTCCTGACTTTC. It specifies CASSTGVGANVLTF.

This chain joins TRBV5-3 and TRBJ2-7; 11 bases align to TRBD2. TRBV5-3 is assigned to the ORF class and has an uncertain function. CDR3 length equals 19 residues. V shed 3 bases and J 1 base; nucleotides not matched to a gene: 15. The CDR3 sequence: CARSCCHGTSGASSYEQYF. The CDR3 DNA reads TGTGCCAGAAGCTGCTGTCATGGGACTAGCGGAGCGTCTTCCTACGAGCAGTACTTC.

The chain combines TRBV19 with TRBJ1-2; D may be TRBD1 (5 bases). Germline V gene data show CDR1 as LNHDA and CDR2 as SQIVND (reference sequence). V lost 6 bases and J lost 3, with 17 bases in between. CDR3 length: 15 amino acids. The DNA for the CDR3 is TGTGCCAGTAGGAGGTCCAACGGGGGAGACTATGGCTACACCTTC. Translating it yields CASRRSNGGDYGYTF. The variable domain in full, with the rest retrieved from reference TRBV19 and TRBJ1-2, is DGGITQSPKYLFRKEGQNVTLSCEQNLNHDAMYWYRQDPGQGLRLIYYSQIVNDFQKGDIAEGYSVSREKKESFPLTVTSAQKNPTAFYLCASRRSNGGDYGYTFGSGTRLTVV.